The 15 T cell receptor beta chains presented below share a single source sample, sequenced in a study of long-term antiretroviral therapy in people with HIV. The assay, immunoSEQ v3.0, was run at survey level. Profiled with immunoSEQ multiplex PCR; TCRdb holds only in-frame clones, not every one. The sample gives about 20,000 clones, over 75% of which show up once; approximately 3.5% is in the top ten. The sample was unsorted PBMCs, taken 2.6 years after starting antiretroviral therapy. The receptors shown here come from a woman between 45 and 65 years old with HIV.

The chain is built from TRBV18 and TRBJ1-1; D uncertain. Germline V gives CDR1 KGHSH, CDR2 LQKENI. The CDR3 is made up of 12 amino acids. Trimming took off 5 bases at V and 8 bases at J, with 12 bases between the two ends. CDR3: CASSFRTEEAFF. The DNA of the CDR3 is TGTGCCAGCTCATTTCGGACGGAGGAAGCTTTCTTT.

The gene calls are TRBV27 and TRBJ2-5; D gene ambiguous. The germline CDR1 and CDR2 sequences are MNHEY and SMNVEV (reference sequence). Trimming took off 2 bases at V and 5 bases at J, with 9 bases between the two ends. This CDR3 spans 13 amino acids. CDR3 bases: TGTGCCAGCAGTTTAGAGGATGAGGAGACCCAGTACTTC. Translation: CASSLEDEETQYF.

This chain connects TRBV10-3 to TRBJ2-1; TRBD2 matches 7 bases. Germline assignment: CDR1 ENHRY and CDR2 SYGVKD. J was trimmed by 4 bases and V by 3 bases; bases with no gene match: 12. The CDR3 has 17 residues. The chain's CDR3 is CAISDSRGGSPYNEQFF. CDR3 coding DNA: TGTGCCATCAGTGACTCGAGGGGCGGGAGCCCATACAATGAGCAGTTCTTC.

The rearrangement links TRBV29-1 to TRBJ2-7, with a weak D call TRBD1 (5 bases). In germline, CDR1 is SQVTM, CDR2 ANQGSEA. The CDR3 has 13 amino acids. The V end was cut by 4 bases, the J end by 3 bases, with 13 bases between. The CDR3 loop reads CSVVWGSLYEQYF. Written as DNA, the CDR3 is TGCAGCGTTGTTTGGGGCTCACTCTACGAGCAGTACTTC.

The V gene is TRBV28, the J gene TRBJ2-5; 7 nucleotides match TRBD1. V dropped 5 bases and J dropped 1; count of bases not matched to a gene: 13. The CDR3 covers 17 residues. The germline V gene encodes CDR1 MDHEN and CDR2 SYDVKM. The CDR3 DNA is TGTGCCAGCAGTCCGACCAGGGACAGCTTTATCCAAGAGACCCAGTACTTC. Its protein product is CASSPTRDSFIQETQYF.

This chain links TRBV4-2 with TRBJ1-2; no reliable D call. From germline, CDR1 is LGHNA and CDR2 YNFKEQ. Trimming stripped 0 bases from V and 8 bases from J, with 16 bases between. CDR3 length: 15 residues. The CDR3 DNA reads TGTGCCAGCAGCCAAGACCCCCTGGGAGGAGGAGGCTACACCTTC. Translated, it gives CASSQDPLGGGGYTF.

The gene calls are TRBV4-2 and TRBJ1-3; 8 nucleotides agree with TRBD1. CDR3 length: 16 residues. Per germline, CDR1 LGHNA and CDR2 YNFKEQ. V was clipped by 0 bases and J by 2 bases; unmatched bases: 3. CDR3 sequence reads: CASSQDQGAPGNTIYF. In DNA form, the CDR3 reads TGTGCCAGCAGCCAAGATCAGGGGGCGCCTGGAAACACCATATATTTT.

The V call is TRBV6-1, the J call TRBJ1-5, with unresolved D. Germline CDR1 reads MNHNS; CDR2 reads SASEGT. The CDR3 sequence is 15 residues long. The V end was cut by 7 bases, the J end by 0 bases, with 13 bases between. The DNA of the CDR3 is TGTGCCAGCACCATAGGTAGATATAGCAATCAGCCCCAGCATTTT. It codes for CASTIGRYSNQPQHF.

This sequence joins TRBV2 and TRBJ2-1, with D possibly TRBD1 on 5 matching bases. CDR3 size: 15 residues. The germline V gene encodes CDR1 SNHLY and CDR2 FYNNEI. Trimming pared 6 bases from V and 0 bases from J, leaving 12 bases between. The CDR3 nucleotides read TGTGCCAGCAGGGCGACAGAAGCCTCCTACAATGAGCAGTTCTTC. Translation gives CASRATEASYNEQFF.

This clone was detected once. The CDR3 protein is CASSGTGAHEQFF. CDR3 sequence (DNA): TGTGCCAGCAGTGGGACAGGGGCCCATGAGCAGTTCTTC. The chain joins TRBV6-1 to TRBJ2-1; 9 bases map to TRBD1. The ends lost 4 bases at V and 8 bases at J; junction bases unmatched: 3. Germline CDR1 MNHNS, CDR2 SASEGT. The length of the CDR3 is 13 residues.

The rearrangement links TRBV6-5 to TRBJ1-4, with D maybe TRBD1 (6 bases). The germline gives CDR1 MNHEY, CDR2 SVGAGI. The germline V and J ends were trimmed by 6 bases and 8 bases, with 13 bases remaining between them. This CDR3 has 13 residues. The CDR3 DNA follows: TGTGCCAGCAGACAGGGTGTAAGCGAAAAACTGTTTTTT. Its protein is CASRQGVSEKLFF.

V is TRBV5-1 and J is TRBJ2-7; possibly TRBD2 for D (6 bases). Germline CDR1 reads SGHRS; CDR2 reads YFSETQ. Deletions cut 0 bases from V and 4 bases from J, with 14 bases between. This CDR3 is 15 amino acids long. CDR3 in amino acids: CASSLVGTPKYEQYF. DNA of the CDR3: TGCGCCAGCAGCTTGGTGGGGACTCCAAAATACGAGCAGTACTTC.

The V and J genes are TRBV28 and TRBJ2-2; D is perhaps TRBD2 (6 bases). Germline V lookup: CDR1 MDHEN, CDR2 SYDVKM. The CDR3 contains 16 residues. Between the trimmed V and J ends, which lost 3 bases and 1 base, there was a span of 12 bases. The CDR3 is CASSFSSAQNTGELFF. The CDR3 DNA sequence: TGTGCCAGCAGTTTTTCTAGCGCACAGAACACCGGGGAGCTGTTTTTT. The full variable domain, with the rest looked up from reference TRBV28 and TRBJ2-2, is DVKVTQSSRYLVKRTGEKVFLECVQDMDHENMFWYRQDPGLGLRLIYFSYDVKMKEKGDIPEGYSVSREKKERFSLILESASTNQTSMYLCASSFSSAQNTGELFFGEGSRLTVL.

The chain recombines TRBV7-2 with TRBJ2-7; 7 positions match TRBD1. The CDR3 loop spans 12 amino acids. The germline CDR1 and CDR2 sequences are SGHTA and FQGNSA. The trim removed 0 bases at V and 12 bases at J, leaving 5 bases unmatched. For the CDR3, the DNA is TGTGCCAGCAGCTTAGCCGCCGGGACAGCGTACTTC. It translates to CASSLAAGTAYF.

The gene calls are TRBV28 and TRBJ2-7; 7 bases line up with TRBD1. The CDR3 runs 17 residues. Losses at the gene ends were 1 base for V and 2 bases for J; bases not matched to a gene: 11. CDR1 is MDHEN, CDR2 SYDVKM, per germline. CDR3 DNA: TGTGCCAGCAGTTTATCTTTAACCGGGACAGAGACCTACGAGCAGTACTTC. Translation: CASSLSLTGTETYEQYF.